A single sample is the source of the 5 T cell receptor beta chains below, sequenced in a study of spatial heterogeneity in lung cancer. These TCRs' antigens remain unknown. General study results and limits: One measure, the expanded intratumoral alpha and beta TCR count, tracked tumor mutation counts.

TCRdb itself ran the 5' RACE reads through MiXCR, one entry per CDR3 protein. The sample records about 13,000 distinct CDR3 sequences, approximately 4.8% being singletons. Sample time point: sample taken at primary tumor resection. Here the sequenced sample was lung tumor tissue, taken at surgery. These receptors all stem from a male donor with early-stage non-small cell lung cancer.

This clonotype was observed at least ten times. Since the library was made to target alpha chains, this beta chain is a stray read and its abundance is not meaningful. The chain is built from TRBV12-3 or TRBV12-4 and TRBJ1-6; TRBD1 matches at 9 bases. With V trimmed by 2 bases and J by 9 bases, 5 bases remained unmatched. The CDR3 totals 15 residues. The CDR3 here is CASSLRGTGPSPLHF. CDR3 bases: TGTGCCAGCAGTTTAAGAGGGACAGGGCCTTCACCCCTCCACTTT.

This clonotype was detected ten times or more. A library made for alpha chains picked up this beta chain off target, so its size means little. The genes are TRBV20-1 and TRBJ2-1; 9 positions match TRBD2. V trimming: 4 bases; J trimming: 1 base; junction bases outside the gene matches: 2. Germline V gene lookup returns CDR1 DFQATT and CDR2 SNEGSKA (reference sequence). The CDR3 consists of 14 residues. The CDR3 DNA sequence: TGCAGTGCTAACAGCGGGGGGTCCTACAATGAGCAGTTCTTC. Amino acids: CSANSGGSYNEQFF.

This clonotype was detected many times. This beta chain turned up in a library designed for alpha chains; as an off-target read, its abundance says little. This chain links TRBV20-1 with TRBJ1-6; D call uncertain. Per germline, CDR1 DFQATT and CDR2 SNEGSKA (reference sequence). The V gene lost 1 base and the J gene lost 8 bases, with 9 bases spanning the gap. The CDR3 has 13 residues. The CDR3 reads CSARVAFDSPLHF. CDR3 DNA: TGCAGTGCTAGAGTGGCTTTTGATTCACCCCTCCACTTT.

This clonotype was seen repeatedly, ten times or more. This beta chain is off target for a library built for alpha chains, so its abundance means little. V is TRBV6-6 and J is TRBJ1-4; D is ambiguous. Germline-derived CDR1 and CDR2 are MNHNY and SVGAGI (reference sequence). V lost 0 bases and J 2 bases, leaving 16 bases between the germline ends. This CDR3 has 18 amino acids. CDR3 residues: CASSYSTIRGATNEKLFF. DNA for the CDR3: TGTGCCAGCAGTTACTCGACCATCCGGGGAGCCACTAATGAAAAACTGTTTTTT.

The table lists this clonotype with many counts. The library was built for alpha chains, so this beta chain is an off-target read and its size means little. The rearrangement links TRBV3-1 to TRBJ1-1; D unclear. There are 13 residues in the CDR3. V lost 7 bases, J lost 1 base, and 10 bases lay in between. Germline V lookup: CDR1 LGHDT, CDR2 YNNKEL (reference sequence). The DNA for the CDR3 is TGTGCCAGCACTCGTTACGAGAACACTGAAGCTTTCTTT. Translating gives CASTRYENTEAFF.